These 25 T cell receptor beta chains were sequenced from one sample in a study of T cells in Graves' hyperthyroidism and ophthalmopathy. TCR beta CDR3 sequences were amplified from RNA transcripts. HTBI primers were used for first-round RT-PCR of the TCR CDR3. TCRdb analysed the multiplex PCR reads with MiXCR anew, one entry per CDR3 protein. The table has nearly 600,000 distinct CDR3 sequences, around 13% seen once; the top ten hold almost 6%. Sequences were obtained from blood. These receptors were collected from a woman aged 25-40 years with Graves' hyperthyroidism that later progressed to Graves' ophthalmopathy.

Ten or more counts support this clonotype. The rearrangement links TRBV24-1 to TRBJ2-2; no firm D call. The CDR3 length is 14 residues. Trimming took 0 bases from V and 1 from J, leaving 2 bases between them. Germline CDR1 is KGHDR and CDR2 is SFDVKD. The CDR3 reads CATSDLRNTGELFF. CDR3 DNA sequence: TGTGCCACCAGTGATTTGAGGAACACCGGGGAGCTGTTTTTT.

This clonotype has a count of ten or more. CDR3 loop: CSASGQPHTEAFF. CDR3 nucleotide sequence: TGCAGTGCTTCGGGACAGCCACACACTGAAGCTTTCTTT. J is TRBJ1-1 and V is TRBV20-1; 7 bases are a match to TRBD1. Germline V gene data show CDR1 as DFQATT and CDR2 as SNEGSKA (reference sequence). Trimming cost V 5 bases and J 3 bases; bases outside gene matches: 6. CDR3 length equals 13 residues.

A note on this clonotype: One base away lies a much larger clone, so this may be a sequencing read error. This chain connects TRBV30 to TRBJ2-3; D call uncertain. This CDR3 has 12 residues. Deletions cut 3 bases from V and 4 bases from J, with 8 bases between. Germline V CDR1 and CDR2: GTSNPN, SVGIG (reference sequence). CDR3 sequence (DNA): TGTGCCTGGAGAGATAGAGCAGATACGCAGTATTTT. Translating it yields CAWRDRADTQYF.

This clonotype was counted between two and nine times. This sequence joins TRBV6-1 and TRBJ1-1, with D uncertain. V lost 3 bases and J lost 0, with 11 bases in between. CDR3 length equals 15 residues. Germline values: CDR1 MNHNS, CDR2 SASEGT. As DNA, the CDR3 is TGTGCCAGCAGTGATCTGGGATTGGTGAACACTGAAGCTTTCTTT. It yields the protein CASSDLGLVNTEAFF.

This clonotype showed up many times. The chain employs TRBV15 and TRBJ2-3, with 14 nucleotides matching TRBD2. This CDR3 is built from 17 residues. V shed 5 bases and J 2 bases; nucleotides not matched to a gene: 6. Per the germline V gene, CDR1 is LNHNV and CDR2 is YYDKDF (reference sequence). The CDR3 sequence: CATSAWTSGRNTDTQYF. CDR3 nucleotides: TGTGCCACCAGCGCATGGACTAGCGGGAGGAACACAGATACGCAGTATTTT.

This clonotype showed up many times. The chain carries TRBV7-9 and TRBJ1-4; D ambiguous. The germline CDR1 and CDR2 sequences are SEHNR and FQNEAQ (reference sequence). The CDR3 extends over 12 amino acids. V lost 1 base and J lost 8, with 5 bases in between. CDR3 nucleotides: TGTGCCAGCAGCTTAGGGACCGAAAAACTGTTTTTT. It is translated as CASSLGTEKLFF.

This clonotype was counted at least ten times. The chain carries TRBV2 and TRBJ1-1; D is uncertain. Between the trimmed V and J ends, which lost 6 bases and 7 bases, there was a span of 9 bases. From germline, CDR1 is SNHLY and CDR2 FYNNEI. This CDR3 contains 11 residues. The CDR3 loop is CASRIRDEAFF. As DNA, the CDR3 is TGTGCCAGCAGGATTCGAGATGAAGCTTTCTTT.

This clonotype was detected ten times or more. The chain couples TRBV5-6 to TRBJ2-7, with 7 nucleotides matching TRBD1. J gave up 0 bases and V 5 bases, and 5 bases lay outside the gene matches. CDR1 is SGHDT and CDR2 is YYEEEE in the germline V gene. The CDR3 runs 14 residues. The CDR3 sequence: CASRYWDSSYEQYF. CDR3 coding DNA: TGTGCCAGCAGATATTGGGACAGCTCCTACGAGCAGTACTTC.

This clonotype was seen repeatedly, ten times or more. The chain couples TRBV2 to TRBJ2-1, with 13 bases matching TRBD2. Germline V gene sequence: CDR1 SNHLY, CDR2 FYNNEI. Trimming at V came to 8 bases and at J to 7 bases, leaving 2 bases not matched to a gene. This CDR3 has 13 residues. The CDR3 DNA sequence: TGTGCCAGCGGACTAGCGGGAGAAAATGAGCAGTTCTTC. It yields the protein CASGLAGENEQFF.

This clonotype was counted at least ten times. The chain combines TRBV9 with TRBJ2-2, with D possibly being TRBD2 (6 bases). With 0 bases removed from V and 5 bases from J, the gap between germline ends came to 14 bases. CDR3 length: 16 amino acids. CDR1 is SGDLS and CDR2 is YYNGEE in the germline V gene. DNA for the CDR3: TGTGCCAGCAGCGTAGGAGGTGGGAGGTGGACCGGGGAGCTGTTTTTT. This sequence encodes CASSVGGGRWTGELFF.

This clonotype was seen many times. This chain uses TRBV12-3 or TRBV12-4 with TRBJ1-1, with a tentative D call TRBD1 (5 bases). V was clipped by 6 bases and J by 4 bases, with 9 bases between them. This CDR3 has 12 residues. This chain's CDR3 is CASRIGGTEAFF. The CDR3 DNA sequence: TGTGCCAGCAGGATTGGGGGCACTGAAGCTTTCTTT.

The sample holds many counts of this clonotype. The chain joins TRBV7-9 to TRBJ2-7, with 7 bases matching TRBD2. Germline loops: CDR1 SEHNR, CDR2 FQNEAQ (reference sequence). V shed 1 base and J 2 bases; nucleotides not matched to a gene: 2. The CDR3 contains 14 residues. The CDR3 region is CASSLEAGPYEQYF. The CDR3 DNA sequence: TGTGCCAGCAGCTTAGAAGCGGGGCCCTACGAGCAGTACTTC.

About this clonotype itself: A much larger clone sits a single nucleotide away, making a read error possible. V and J are TRBV12-3 or TRBV12-4 and TRBJ2-3; TRBD2 aligns across 7 bases. There are 16 residues in the CDR3. The CDR3 DNA reads TGTGCCAGCAGCGTAGGGGCGGGAGAGAGCACAGATACGCAGTGTTTT. As protein: CASSVGAGESTDTQCF.

In this sample, this clonotype turned up a few times. J is TRBJ2-5 and V is TRBV5-1; possibly TRBD1 or TRBD2 for D (6 bases each). This CDR3 is built from 16 residues. Trimming removed 9 bases from V and 4 bases from J, with 25 bases in between. CDR1 is SGHRS and CDR2 is YFSETQ in the germline V gene. The CDR3 reads CATQPQQGGPSETQYF. The CDR3 nucleotides read TGCGCCACCCAGCCCCAACAGGGAGGCCCCTCAGAGACCCAGTACTTC.

This clonotype was found many times. The chain combines TRBV5-1 with TRBJ2-1, with TRBD2 as a possible D gene (6 bases). Per germline, CDR1 SGHRS and CDR2 YFSETQ. Trimming took off 1 base at V and 5 bases at J, with 19 bases between the two ends. The CDR3 contains 17 residues. DNA of the CDR3: TGCGCCAGCAGCTTGTTTCCCGGGACTCACGCCGACAATGAGCAGTTCTTC. Translated: CASSLFPGTHADNEQFF.

CDR3 coding DNA: TGTGCCAGTAGTAGAGGGACTAGCGGAGCGGGAGATACGCAGTATTTT. Amino acids: CASSRGTSGAGDTQYF. The chain has TRBV19 and TRBJ2-3, with TRBD2 identical over 11 bases. CDR1 and CDR2 (germline): LNHDA, SQIVND (reference sequence). The CDR3 covers 16 residues. Trimming at V came to 4 bases and at J to 5 bases, leaving 8 bases not matched to a gene.

This clonotype was counted ten times or more. The chain links TRBV28 to TRBJ1-5; TRBD1 matches at 9 bases. The CDR3 is 14 amino acids. Per germline, CDR1 MDHEN and CDR2 SYDVKM. With 5 bases clipped from V and 15 bases from J, the junction kept 14 bases outside the gene matches. Here the CDR3 reads CASSAGTGSGSWHF. The CDR3 DNA reads TGTGCCAGCAGTGCCGGGACAGGGAGTGGTAGTTGGCATTTT.

This clonotype was found a few times. The V and J genes are TRBV4-3 and TRBJ2-6; the D gene is possibly TRBD1 (5 bases). Germline V gene sequence: CDR1 LGHNA, CDR2 YSLEER. V dropped 1 base and J dropped 1 base, with 11 bases sitting between them. CDR3 size: 17 residues. The CDR3: CASSQGGQVSGANVLTF. The CDR3 region has the DNA TGCGCCAGCAGCCAAGGGGGCCAGGTATCTGGGGCCAACGTCCTGACTTTC.

This clonotype was seen many times. The V gene is TRBV5-1, the J gene TRBJ2-1; TRBD2 aligns across 7 bases. Trimming cost V 2 bases and J 9 bases; bases outside gene matches: 11. The germline V gene encodes CDR1 SGHRS and CDR2 YFSETQ. The CDR3 spans 15 residues. The CDR3 protein is CASSLLGGEGGEQFF. The CDR3 DNA reads as TGCGCCAGCAGCTTACTCGGTGGGGAGGGAGGTGAGCAGTTCTTC. Drawing the rest from reference TRBV5-1 and TRBJ2-1, the complete variable domain is KAGVTQTPRYLIKTRGQQVTLSCSPISGHRSVSWYQQTPGQGLQFLFEYFSETQRNKGNFPGRFSGRQFSNSRSEMNVSTLELGDSALYLCASSLLGGEGGEQFFGPGTRLTVL.

This clonotype was detected ten times or more. The chain links TRBV9 to TRBJ2-3; no definite D call. CDR1 and CDR2 (germline): SGDLS, YYNGEE. This CDR3 is 15 amino acids long. Between the trimmed V and J ends, which lost 1 base and 0 bases, there was a span of 9 bases. CDR3: CASSVIPASTDTQYF. CDR3 in DNA: TGTGCCAGCAGCGTAATACCCGCTAGCACAGATACGCAGTATTTT.

Ten or more counts support this clonotype. The chain combines TRBV18 with TRBJ1-1; D not resolved. This CDR3 is built from 15 residues. The V end lost 0 bases, the J end lost 0 bases, and 8 bases lay between the germline ends. Germline-derived CDR1 and CDR2 are KGHSH and LQKENI. The CDR3 coding sequence is TGTGCCAGCTCACCACCTAGTCAGTTGAACACTGAAGCTTTCTTT. Protein product: CASSPPSQLNTEAFF.

This clonotype was detected only a few times. The chain combines TRBV19 with TRBJ2-3, with D tentatively TRBD1 or TRBD2 (5 bases each). Trimming removed 2 bases at V and 6 bases at J, with 12 bases between. The CDR3 is made up of 14 amino acids. CDR1 is LNHDA, CDR2 SQIVND, per germline (reference sequence). CDR3 sequence: CASSIRGKGDTQYF. In nucleotides, the CDR3 is TGTGCCAGTAGTATACGGGGTAAGGGGGATACGCAGTATTTT.

This clonotype appeared a few times. The chain recombines TRBV4-1 with TRBJ2-3; D call uncertain. The germline CDR1 and CDR2 sequences are MGHRA and YSYEKL. The V gene lost 2 bases and the J gene lost 2 bases, with 8 bases spanning the gap. The CDR3 spans 14 residues. CDR3 in DNA: TGCGCCAGCAGCCAAATACCTATCACAGATACGCAGTATTTT. Encoded protein: CASSQIPITDTQYF.

This clonotype was detected ten times or more. This chain connects TRBV20-1 to TRBJ2-1; D is possibly TRBD1 or TRBD2 (5 bases each). Germline CDR1 and CDR2: DFQATT and SNEGSKA (reference sequence). The CDR3 extends over 13 amino acids. DNA for the CDR3: TGCAGACAGAGCCGGGACGGCTACAATGAGCAGTTCTTC. Amino acid sequence: CRQSRDGYNEQFF.

This clonotype was counted at least ten times. The chain recombines TRBV2 with TRBJ1-1; unclear D gene. Trimming left V 3 bases short and J 6 bases short, with 8 bases between. The CDR3 is 12 residues long. The germline V gene has CDR1 SNHLY and CDR2 FYNNEI. The CDR3 bases are TGTGCCAGCAGTGACCCTGGTCCTGAAGCTTTCTTT. Translating it yields CASSDPGPEAFF.